This TCR beta chain was captured in a study of tumor-infiltrating lymphocytes in primary liver carcinoma. The study, taken as a whole, reports: Significantly greater top-250-clone fractions characterized tumors relative to blood (p = 0.039). Tumor region pairs overlapped more than did tumor-adjacent and tumor-blood pairs.

Reverse transcription of around 500 ng total RNA with a constant-region primer produced TCR beta cDNA. Researchers made the TCR beta libraries by running three nested multiplex PCR rounds with slightly modified ARM-PCR. The first two PCR rounds, roughly 9 cycles each, used TRBV1-TRBV30 forward primers and a C-beta reverse primer. TCRdb processed the multiplex PCR reads anew with MiXCR; each CDR3 protein has one entry. The table shows some 110,000 distinct CDR3 sequences, with 60% to 75% occurring only once. This CDR3 region has 13 residues. Germline values: CDR1 SQVTM, CDR2 ANQGSEA. Without any cell sorting, about 19-32 mg of bulk tissue yielded co-extracted RNA and DNA. Five separate regions of each tumor underwent sampling. In the case of this clonotype: The antigen remains undetermined.

The rearrangement joins TRBV29-1 to TRBJ2-7, with D possibly being TRBD1 (6 bases). The clonotype comes from a woman aged 60 to 75 with primary liver carcinoma and hepatitis B virus infection. What was sequenced was liver tumor tissue from sampling region 3. Subset indicated: tumor region T3, left-lateral pole. The CDR3 reads CRARTEGDYEQYF. The CDR3 bases are TGCAGAGCTAGGACAGAGGGTGATTACGAGCAGTACTTC.